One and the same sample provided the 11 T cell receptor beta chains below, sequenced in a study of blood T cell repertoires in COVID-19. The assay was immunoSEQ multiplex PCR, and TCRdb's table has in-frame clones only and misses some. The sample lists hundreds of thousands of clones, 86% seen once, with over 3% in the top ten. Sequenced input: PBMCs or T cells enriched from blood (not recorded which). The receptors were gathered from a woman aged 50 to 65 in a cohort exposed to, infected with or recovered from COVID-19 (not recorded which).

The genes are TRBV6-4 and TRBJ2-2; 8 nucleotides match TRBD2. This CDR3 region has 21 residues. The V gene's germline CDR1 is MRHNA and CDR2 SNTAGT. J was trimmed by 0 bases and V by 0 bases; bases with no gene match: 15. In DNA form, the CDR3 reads TGTGCCAGCAGTGACTCGAGAAGGCTAGCGGGCCCACTCCCGAACACCGGGGAGCTGTTTTTT. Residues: CASSDSRRLAGPLPNTGELFF.

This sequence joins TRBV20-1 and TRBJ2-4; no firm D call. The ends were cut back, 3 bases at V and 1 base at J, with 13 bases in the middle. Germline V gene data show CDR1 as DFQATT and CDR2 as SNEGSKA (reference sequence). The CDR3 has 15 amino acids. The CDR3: CSASPTVAAKNIQYF. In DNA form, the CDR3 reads TGCAGTGCTAGTCCTACGGTAGCCGCCAAAAACATTCAGTACTTC.

CDR3 coding DNA: TGTGCCATTCGACAGGGCGAGCATTCACCCCTCCACTTT. Protein product: CAIRQGEHSPLHF. The chain has TRBV10-3 and TRBJ1-6, with 7 bases fitting TRBD1. V was pared by 9 bases and J by 8 bases, with 7 bases of the junction left unmatched. The CDR3 runs to 13 residues. CDR1 is ENHRY, CDR2 SYGVKD, per germline.

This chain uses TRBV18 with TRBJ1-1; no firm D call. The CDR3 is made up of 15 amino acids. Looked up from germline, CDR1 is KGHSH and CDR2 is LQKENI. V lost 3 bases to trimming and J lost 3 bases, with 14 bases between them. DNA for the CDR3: TGTGCCAGCTCACCGGCACGGGGTGGCGACACTGAAGCTTTCTTT. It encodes CASSPARGGDTEAFF. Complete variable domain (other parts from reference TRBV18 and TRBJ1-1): NAGVMQNPRHLVRRRGQEARLRCSPMKGHSHVYWYRQLPEEGLKFMVYLQKENIIDESGMPKERFSAEFPKEGPSILRIQQVVRGDSAAYFCASSPARGGDTEAFFGQGTRLTVV.

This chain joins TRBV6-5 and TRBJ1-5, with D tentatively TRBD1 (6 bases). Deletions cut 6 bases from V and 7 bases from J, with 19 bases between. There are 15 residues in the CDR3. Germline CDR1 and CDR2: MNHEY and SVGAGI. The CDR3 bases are TGTGCCAGCAGCACCAGAGGGAGGGGGGGACAGCCCCAGCATTTT. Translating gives CASSTRGRGGQPQHF.

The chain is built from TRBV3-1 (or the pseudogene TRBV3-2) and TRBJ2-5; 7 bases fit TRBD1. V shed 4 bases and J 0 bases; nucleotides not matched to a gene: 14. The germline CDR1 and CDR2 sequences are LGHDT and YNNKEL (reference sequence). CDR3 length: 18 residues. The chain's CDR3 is CASSRSAGGPGYQETQYF. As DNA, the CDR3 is TGTGCCAGCAGCCGGTCTGCAGGGGGTCCAGGGTACCAAGAGACCCAGTACTTC.

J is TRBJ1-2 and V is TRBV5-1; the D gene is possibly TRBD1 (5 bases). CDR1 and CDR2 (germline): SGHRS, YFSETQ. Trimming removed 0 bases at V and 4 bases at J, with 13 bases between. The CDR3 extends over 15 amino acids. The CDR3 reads CASSLGQGQSYGYTF. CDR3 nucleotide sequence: TGCGCCAGCAGCTTGGGGCAGGGCCAAAGCTATGGCTACACCTTC.

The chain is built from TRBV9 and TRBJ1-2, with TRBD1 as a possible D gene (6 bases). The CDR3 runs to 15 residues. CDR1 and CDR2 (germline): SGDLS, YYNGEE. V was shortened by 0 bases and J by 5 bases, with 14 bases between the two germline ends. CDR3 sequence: CASSVDLTGMYGYTF. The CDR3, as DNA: TGTGCCAGCAGCGTAGACCTCACAGGGATGTATGGCTACACCTTC.

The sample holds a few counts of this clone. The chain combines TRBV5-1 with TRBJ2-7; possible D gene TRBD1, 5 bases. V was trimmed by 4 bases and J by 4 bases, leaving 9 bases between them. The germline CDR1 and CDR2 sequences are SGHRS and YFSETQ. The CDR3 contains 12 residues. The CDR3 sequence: CASSPGFYEQYF. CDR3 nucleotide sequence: TGCGCCAGCAGCCCAGGGTTTTACGAGCAGTACTTC.

For the CDR3, the DNA is TGTGCCAGCAGCGGACGGACAGGGCGTTCAGGAAACACTGAAGCTTTCTTT. Protein product: CASSGRTGRSGNTEAFF. V gene TRBV5-4 combines with J gene TRBJ1-1, with 8 positions matching TRBD1. The CDR3 length is 17 residues. The trim removed 4 bases at V and 2 bases at J, leaving 13 bases unmatched. Germline CDR1 and CDR2: SGHNT and YYREEE (reference sequence).

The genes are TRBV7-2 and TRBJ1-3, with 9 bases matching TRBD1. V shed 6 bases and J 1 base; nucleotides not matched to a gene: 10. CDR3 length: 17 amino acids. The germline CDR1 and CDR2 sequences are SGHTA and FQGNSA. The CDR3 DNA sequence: TGTGCCAGCAGTCCCCCGACAGGGGGTCGTTCTGGAAACACCATATATTTT. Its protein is CASSPPTGGRSGNTIYF.